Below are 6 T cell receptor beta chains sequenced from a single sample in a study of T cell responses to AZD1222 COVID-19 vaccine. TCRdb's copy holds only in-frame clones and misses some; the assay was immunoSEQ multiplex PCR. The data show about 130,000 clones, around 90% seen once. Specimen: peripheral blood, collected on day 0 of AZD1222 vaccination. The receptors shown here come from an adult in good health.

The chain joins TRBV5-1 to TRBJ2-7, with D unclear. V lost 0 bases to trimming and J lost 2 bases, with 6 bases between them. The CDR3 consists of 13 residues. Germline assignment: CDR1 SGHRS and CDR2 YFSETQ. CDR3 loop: CASSLGRTYEQYF. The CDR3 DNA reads TGCGCCAGCAGCTTGGGACGGACCTACGAGCAGTACTTC.

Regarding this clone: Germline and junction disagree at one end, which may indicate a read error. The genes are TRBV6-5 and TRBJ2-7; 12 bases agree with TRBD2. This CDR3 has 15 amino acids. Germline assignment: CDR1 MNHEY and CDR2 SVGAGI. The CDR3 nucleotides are TGTGCCAGCAGCTACTCCGGGACTAGCGGGTACGAGCAGTACTTC. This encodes CASSYSGTSGYEQYF.

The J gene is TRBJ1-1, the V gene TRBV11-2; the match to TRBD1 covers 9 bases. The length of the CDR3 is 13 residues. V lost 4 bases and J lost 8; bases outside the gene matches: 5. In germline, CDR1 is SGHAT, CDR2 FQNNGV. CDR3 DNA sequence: TGTGCCAGCAGCTGGGGACAGGGCCTGGAAGCTTTCTTT. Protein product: CASSWGQGLEAFF.

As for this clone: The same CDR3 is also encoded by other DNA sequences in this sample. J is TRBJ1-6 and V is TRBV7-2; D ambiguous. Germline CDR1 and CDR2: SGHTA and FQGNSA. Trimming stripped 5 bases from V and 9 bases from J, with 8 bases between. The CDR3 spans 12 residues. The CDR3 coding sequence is TGTGCCAGCAGCCCTCCAGGTTCACCCCTCCACTTT. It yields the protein CASSPPGSPLHF.

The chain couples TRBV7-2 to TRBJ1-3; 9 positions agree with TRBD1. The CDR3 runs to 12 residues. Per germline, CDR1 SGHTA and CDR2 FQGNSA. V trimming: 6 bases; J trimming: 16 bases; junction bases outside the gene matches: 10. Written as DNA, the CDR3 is TGTGCCAGCAGAGGACAGGGGATGCTTTGGTATTTT. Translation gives CASRGQGMLWYF.

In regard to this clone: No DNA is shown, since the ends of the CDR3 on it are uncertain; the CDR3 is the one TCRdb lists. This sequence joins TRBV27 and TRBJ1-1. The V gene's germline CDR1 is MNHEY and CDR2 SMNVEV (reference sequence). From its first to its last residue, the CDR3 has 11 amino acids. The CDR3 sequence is CASILGDEAFF.